This T cell receptor (beta chain) was captured by sequencing in a study of T cell changes during pregnancy in multiple sclerosis. There are 14 residues in the CDR3. From germline, CDR1 is MNHEY and CDR2 SMNVEV (reference sequence). V was trimmed by 1 base and J by 2 bases, leaving 7 bases between them. Data came from immunoSEQ multiplex PCR; TCRdb stores just in-frame clones and leaves some out. This table holds more than 45,000 clones, about 90% found once. The chain carries TRBV27 and TRBJ2-3; D remains ambiguous. Sequenced here: CD4+ T cells from peripheral blood mononuclear cells, sampled after pregnancy. This receptor was identified in a female donor with multiple sclerosis, enrolled in a pregnancy study. Written as DNA, the CDR3 is TGTGCCAGCAGTTTATTGGCGGTCACAGATACGCAGTATTTT. This codes for CASSLLAVTDTQYF.